The text below deals with one TCR beta chain. The CDR3 spans 15 residues. Per germline, CDR1 KGHSH and CDR2 LQKENI. V shed 2 bases, J shed 2 bases, and the junction held 1 base outside the gene matches. This specimen belongs to a study of a mutant IDH1 vaccine in newly diagnosed glioma. Study overall: Standard pretreatment was either radiotherapy, temozolomide, or, for most, radiochemotherapy with temozolomide.

The time point is: baseline, week 1 (first vaccination visit). Treatment denoted: pre-vaccination baseline after standard-of-care therapy. Using immunoSEQ multiplex PCR, the repertoire was profiled, and TCRdb retains in-frame clones only, with some absent. The sample has 60,000 to 85,000 clones; around 79% are singletons. The V call is TRBV18, the J call TRBJ1-3, with 9 nucleotides matching TRBD1. The source was PBMCs, collected from a glioma patient treated with radiotherapy, temozolomide or both. The TCR comes from a man between 45 and 60 years old with glioma. CDR3 protein: CASSPGTGTGNTIYF. The DNA for the CDR3 is TGTGCCAGCTCACCAGGGACAGGGACTGGAAACACCATATATTTT.